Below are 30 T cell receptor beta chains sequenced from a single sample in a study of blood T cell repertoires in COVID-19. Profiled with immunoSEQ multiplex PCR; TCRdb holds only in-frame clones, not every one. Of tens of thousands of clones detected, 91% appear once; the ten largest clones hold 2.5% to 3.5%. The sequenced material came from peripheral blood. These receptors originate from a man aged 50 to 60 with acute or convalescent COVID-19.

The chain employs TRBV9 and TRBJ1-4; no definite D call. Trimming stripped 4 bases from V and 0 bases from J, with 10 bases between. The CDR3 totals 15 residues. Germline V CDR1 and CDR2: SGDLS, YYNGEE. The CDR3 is CASSPEGATNEKLFF. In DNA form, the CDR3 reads TGTGCCAGCAGCCCGGAGGGAGCAACTAATGAAAAACTGTTTTTT.

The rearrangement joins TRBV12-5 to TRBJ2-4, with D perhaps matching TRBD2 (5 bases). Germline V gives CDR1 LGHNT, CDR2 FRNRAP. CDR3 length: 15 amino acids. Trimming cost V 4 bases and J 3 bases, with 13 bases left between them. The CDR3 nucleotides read TGTGCTAGTGGTTCCCAGAACAGCGGCAAAAACATTCAGTACTTC. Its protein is CASGSQNSGKNIQYF.

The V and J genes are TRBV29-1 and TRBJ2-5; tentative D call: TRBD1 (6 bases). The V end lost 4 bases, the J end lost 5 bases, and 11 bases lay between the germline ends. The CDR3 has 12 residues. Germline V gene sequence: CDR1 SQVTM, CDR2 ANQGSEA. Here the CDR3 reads CSVAQGGETQYF. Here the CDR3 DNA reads TGCAGCGTTGCACAGGGCGGGGAGACCCAGTACTTC.

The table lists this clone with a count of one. CDR3 sequence (DNA): TGTGCCAGTAGCATGCTCGGAGATACGCAGTATTTT. Translated, it gives CASSMLGDTQYF. V and J are TRBV19 and TRBJ2-3; D not resolved. The V gene's germline CDR1 is LNHDA and CDR2 SQIVND (reference sequence). V gave up 6 bases and J gave up 5 bases, with 9 bases separating them. The CDR3 has 12 residues.

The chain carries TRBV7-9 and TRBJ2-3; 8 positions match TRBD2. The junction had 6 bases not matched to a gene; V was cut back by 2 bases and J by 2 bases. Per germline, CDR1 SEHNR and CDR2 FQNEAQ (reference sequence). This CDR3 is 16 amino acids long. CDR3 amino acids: CASSLSTSEFTDTQYF. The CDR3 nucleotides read TGTGCCAGCAGCTTATCGACTAGCGAGTTCACAGATACGCAGTATTTT.

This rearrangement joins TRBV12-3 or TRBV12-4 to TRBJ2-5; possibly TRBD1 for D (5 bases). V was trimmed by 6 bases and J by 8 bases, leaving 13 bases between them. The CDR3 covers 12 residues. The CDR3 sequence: CASRGLTFTQYF. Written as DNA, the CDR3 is TGTGCCAGCAGGGGGCTCACCTTCACCCAGTACTTC.

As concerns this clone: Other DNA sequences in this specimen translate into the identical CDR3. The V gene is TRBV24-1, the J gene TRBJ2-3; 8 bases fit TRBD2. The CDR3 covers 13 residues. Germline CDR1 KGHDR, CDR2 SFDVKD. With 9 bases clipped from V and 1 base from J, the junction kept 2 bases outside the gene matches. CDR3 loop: CATSGGGTDTQYF. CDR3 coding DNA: TGTGCCACCTCCGGGGGGGGCACAGATACGCAGTATTTT.

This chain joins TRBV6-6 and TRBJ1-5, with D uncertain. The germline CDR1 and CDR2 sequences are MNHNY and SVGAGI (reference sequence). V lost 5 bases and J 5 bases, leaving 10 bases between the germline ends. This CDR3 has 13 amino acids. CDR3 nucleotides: TGTGCCAGCAGTCTCCAGACATATCAGCCCCAGCATTTT. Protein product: CASSLQTYQPQHF.

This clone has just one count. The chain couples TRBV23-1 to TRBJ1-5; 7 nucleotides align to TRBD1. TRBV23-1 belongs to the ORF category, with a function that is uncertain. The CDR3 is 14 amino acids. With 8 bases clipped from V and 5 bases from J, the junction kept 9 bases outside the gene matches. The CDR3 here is CASSPGQRHQPQHF. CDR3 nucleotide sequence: TGCGCCAGCTCCCCGGGACAGAGACATCAGCCCCAGCATTTT.

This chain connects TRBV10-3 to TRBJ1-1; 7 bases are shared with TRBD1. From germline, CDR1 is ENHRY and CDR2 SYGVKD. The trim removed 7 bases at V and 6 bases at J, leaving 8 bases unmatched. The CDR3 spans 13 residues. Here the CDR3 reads CAITRQGGAEAFF. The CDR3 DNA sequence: TGTGCCATCACCCGACAGGGCGGGGCTGAAGCTTTCTTT.

CDR3 protein: CASSLNTGELFF. In DNA, the CDR3 is TGTGCCAGCTCTCTTAACACCGGGGAGCTGTTTTTT. The chain employs TRBV28 and TRBJ2-2; D is ambiguous. Germline CDR1 MDHEN, CDR2 SYDVKM. V shed 8 bases and J shed 2 bases, with 6 bases lying between them. The CDR3 totals 12 residues.

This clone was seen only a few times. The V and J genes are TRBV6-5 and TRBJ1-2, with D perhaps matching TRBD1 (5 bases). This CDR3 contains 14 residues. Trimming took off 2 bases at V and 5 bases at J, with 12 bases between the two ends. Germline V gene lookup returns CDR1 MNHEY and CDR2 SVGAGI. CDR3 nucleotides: TGTGCCAGCAGTTACACAGGCCAGGGATATGGCTACACCTTC. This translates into CASSYTGQGYGYTF.

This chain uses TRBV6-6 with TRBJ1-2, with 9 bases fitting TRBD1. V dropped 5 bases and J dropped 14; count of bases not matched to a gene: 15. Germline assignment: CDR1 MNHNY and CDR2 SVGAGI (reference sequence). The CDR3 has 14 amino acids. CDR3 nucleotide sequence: TGTGCCAGCAGTGACACCGGACAGGGGCCTGGGGGAACCTTC. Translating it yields CASSDTGQGPGGTF.

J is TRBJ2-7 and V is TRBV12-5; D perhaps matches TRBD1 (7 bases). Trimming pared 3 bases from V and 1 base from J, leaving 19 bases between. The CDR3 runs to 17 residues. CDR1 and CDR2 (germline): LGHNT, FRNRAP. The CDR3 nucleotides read TGTGCTAGTGGTTTCCGAGCCGACAGGGAGGCATCCTACGAGCAGTACTTC. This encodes CASGFRADREASYEQYF. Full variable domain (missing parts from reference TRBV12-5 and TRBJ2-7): DARVTQTPRHKVTEMGQEVTMRCQPILGHNTVFWYRQTMMQGLELLAYFRNRAPLDDSGMPKDRFSAEMPDATLATLKIQPSEPRDSAVYFCASGFRADREASYEQYFGPGTRLTVT.

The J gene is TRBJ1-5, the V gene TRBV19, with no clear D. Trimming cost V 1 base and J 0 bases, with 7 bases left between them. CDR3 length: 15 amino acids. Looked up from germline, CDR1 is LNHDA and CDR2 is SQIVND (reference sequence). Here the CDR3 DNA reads TGTGCCAGTAGTATAGGGGCAGATAGCAATCAGCCCCAGCATTTT. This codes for CASSIGADSNQPQHF.

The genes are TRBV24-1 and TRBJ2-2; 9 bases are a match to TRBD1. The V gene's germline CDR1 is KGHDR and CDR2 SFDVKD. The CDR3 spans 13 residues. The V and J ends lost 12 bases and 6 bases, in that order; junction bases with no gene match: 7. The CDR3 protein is CAVQGAPPGELFF. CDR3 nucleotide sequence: TGTGCCGTACAGGGGGCGCCCCCCGGGGAGCTGTTTTTT.

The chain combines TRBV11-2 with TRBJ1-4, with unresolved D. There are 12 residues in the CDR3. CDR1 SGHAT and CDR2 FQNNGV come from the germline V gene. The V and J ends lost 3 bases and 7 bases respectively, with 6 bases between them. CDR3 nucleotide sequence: TGTGCCAGCAGCTTCGAGGGTGAAAAACTGTTTTTT. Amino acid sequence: CASSFEGEKLFF.

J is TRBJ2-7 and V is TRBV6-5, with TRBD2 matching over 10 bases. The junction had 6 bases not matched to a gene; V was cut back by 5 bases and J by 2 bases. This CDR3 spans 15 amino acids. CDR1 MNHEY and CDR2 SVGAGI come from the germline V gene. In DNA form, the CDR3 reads TGTGCCAGCAGTCTGAGCGGGGGGGCCCCCTACGAGCAGTACTTC. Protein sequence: CASSLSGGAPYEQYF.

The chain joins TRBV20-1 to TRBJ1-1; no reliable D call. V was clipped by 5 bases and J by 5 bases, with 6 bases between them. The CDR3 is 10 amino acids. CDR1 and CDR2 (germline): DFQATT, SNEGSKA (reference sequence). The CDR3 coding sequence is TGCAGTGCTCTTCGGACTGAAGCTTTCTTT. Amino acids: CSALRTEAFF.

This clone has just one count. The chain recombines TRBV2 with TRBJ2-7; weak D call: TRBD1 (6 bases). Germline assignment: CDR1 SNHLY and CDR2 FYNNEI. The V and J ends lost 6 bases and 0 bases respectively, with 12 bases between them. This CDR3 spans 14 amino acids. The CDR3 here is CASSLQGLSYEQYF. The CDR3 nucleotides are TGTGCCAGCAGCTTACAGGGCCTCTCCTACGAGCAGTACTTC.

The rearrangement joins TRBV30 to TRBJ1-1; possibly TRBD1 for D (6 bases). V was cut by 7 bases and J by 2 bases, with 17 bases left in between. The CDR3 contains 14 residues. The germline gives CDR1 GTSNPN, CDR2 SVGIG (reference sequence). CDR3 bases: TGTGCCTCAACCTACAGGGTAAGAAACACTGAAGCTTTCTTT. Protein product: CASTYRVRNTEAFF.

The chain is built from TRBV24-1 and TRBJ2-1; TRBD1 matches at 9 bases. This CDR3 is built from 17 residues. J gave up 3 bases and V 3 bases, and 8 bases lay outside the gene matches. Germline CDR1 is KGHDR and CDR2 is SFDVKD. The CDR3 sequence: CATSDPSGQGGYNEQFF. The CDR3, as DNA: TGTGCCACCAGTGATCCCTCGGGACAGGGCGGCTACAATGAGCAGTTCTTC.

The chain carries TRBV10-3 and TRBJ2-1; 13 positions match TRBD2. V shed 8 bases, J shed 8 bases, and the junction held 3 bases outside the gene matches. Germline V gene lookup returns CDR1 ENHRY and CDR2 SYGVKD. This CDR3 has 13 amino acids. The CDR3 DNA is TGTGCCATCCGGACTAGCGGGGGCTATGAGCAGTTCTTC. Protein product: CAIRTSGGYEQFF.

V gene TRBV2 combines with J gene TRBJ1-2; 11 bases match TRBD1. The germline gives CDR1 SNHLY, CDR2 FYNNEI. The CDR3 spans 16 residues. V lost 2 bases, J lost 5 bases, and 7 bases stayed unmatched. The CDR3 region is CASSEIGQGAWYGYTF. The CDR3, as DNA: TGTGCCAGCAGTGAAATCGGACAGGGGGCTTGGTATGGCTACACCTTC.

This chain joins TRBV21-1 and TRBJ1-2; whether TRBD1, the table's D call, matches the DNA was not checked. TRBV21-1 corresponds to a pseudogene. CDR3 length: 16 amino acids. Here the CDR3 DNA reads TGTGCCAGCACCAAAAGCCCACCCAGGGTTGGCTATGGCTACACCTTC. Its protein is CASTKSPPRVGYGYTF.

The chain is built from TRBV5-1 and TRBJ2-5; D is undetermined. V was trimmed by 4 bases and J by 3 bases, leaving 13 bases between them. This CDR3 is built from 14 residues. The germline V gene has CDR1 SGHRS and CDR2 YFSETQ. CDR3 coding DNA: TGCGCCAGCAGCCCCCGGTCCGGTGAAGAGACCCAGTACTTC. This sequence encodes CASSPRSGEETQYF.

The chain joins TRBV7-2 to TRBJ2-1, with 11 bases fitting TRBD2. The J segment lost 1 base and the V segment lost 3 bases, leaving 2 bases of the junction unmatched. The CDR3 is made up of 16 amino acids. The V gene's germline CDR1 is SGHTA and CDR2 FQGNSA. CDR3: CASSFSGGASYNEQFF. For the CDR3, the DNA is TGTGCCAGCAGCTTTAGCGGGGGGGCTTCCTACAATGAGCAGTTCTTC.

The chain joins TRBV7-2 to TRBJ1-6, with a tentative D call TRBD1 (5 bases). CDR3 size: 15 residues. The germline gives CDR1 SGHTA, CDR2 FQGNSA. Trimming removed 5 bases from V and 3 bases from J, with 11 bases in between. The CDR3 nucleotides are TGTGCCAGCAGCCAACAGGTTTACTATAATTCACCCCTCCACTTT. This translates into CASSQQVYYNSPLHF.

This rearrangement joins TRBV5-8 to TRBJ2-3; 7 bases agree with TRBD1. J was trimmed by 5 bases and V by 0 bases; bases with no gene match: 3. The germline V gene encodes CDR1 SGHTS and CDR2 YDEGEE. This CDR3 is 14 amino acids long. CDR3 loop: CASSLDRGRDTQYF. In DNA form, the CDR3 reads TGTGCCAGCAGCTTGGACAGGGGCAGAGATACGCAGTATTTT.

CDR3 residues: CASSAGNYGYTF. The CDR3 nucleotides read TGTGCCAGCAGTGCAGGGAACTATGGCTACACCTTC. The V call is TRBV12-3 or TRBV12-4, the J call TRBJ1-2; maybe TRBD1 (5 bases). V lost 5 bases and J 2 bases, leaving 6 bases between the germline ends. The CDR3 has 12 amino acids.